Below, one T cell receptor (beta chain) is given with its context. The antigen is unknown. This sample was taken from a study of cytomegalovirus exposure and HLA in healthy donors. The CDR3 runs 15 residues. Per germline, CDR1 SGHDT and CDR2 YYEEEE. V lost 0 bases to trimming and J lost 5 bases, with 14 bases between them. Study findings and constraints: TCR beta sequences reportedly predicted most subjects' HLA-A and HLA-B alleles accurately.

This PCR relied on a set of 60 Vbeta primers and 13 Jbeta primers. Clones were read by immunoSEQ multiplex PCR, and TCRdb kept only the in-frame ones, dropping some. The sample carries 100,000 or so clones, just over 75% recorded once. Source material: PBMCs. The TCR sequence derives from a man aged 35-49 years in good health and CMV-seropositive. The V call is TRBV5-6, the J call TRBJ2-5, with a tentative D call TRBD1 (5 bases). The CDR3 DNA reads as TGTGCCAGCAGCTTGGCCTTGGCAGGGATGGAGACCCAGTACTTC. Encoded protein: CASSLALAGMETQYF.